The 19 T cell receptor beta chains in this list originate from one sample, sequenced in a study of T cell repertoires in cytomegalovirus infection. TCRdb re-called the reads through MiXCR, storing one row per CDR3 protein. The sample lists 200,000 to 250,000 distinct CDR3 sequences, roughly 12% occurring once. The sequencing sample was made of PBMCs. These receptors were collected from a human donor in good health (CMV status not recorded). Some clones in this sample may be carry-over from other donors' samples.

This clonotype appeared many times. This chain connects TRBV7-2 to TRBJ2-3; maybe TRBD1 (6 bases). Germline V gene sequence: CDR1 SGHTA, CDR2 FQGNSA. The CDR3 is made up of 16 amino acids. Trimming took off 5 bases at V and 1 base at J, with 16 bases between the two ends. DNA for the CDR3: TGTGCCAGCAGCCCCTCCGGGACACGCGGCACAGATACGCAGTATTTT. This gives the protein CASSPSGTRGTDTQYF.

This clonotype was picked up many times. The chain couples TRBV12-3 or TRBV12-4 to TRBJ1-5; D not resolved. Trimming removed 0 bases from V and 6 bases from J, with 6 bases in between. The CDR3 runs to 13 residues. CDR3 sequence (DNA): TGTGCCAGCAGTTTAGCCCCTGGTCAGCCCCAGCATTTT. Translation gives CASSLAPGQPQHF.

This clonotype was counted many times. The rearrangement links TRBV12-3 or TRBV12-4 to TRBJ2-7, with D possibly called TRBD1 or TRBD2 (6 bases each). The V end lost 6 bases, the J end lost 0 bases, and 12 bases lay between the germline ends. This CDR3 contains 14 residues. In DNA form, the CDR3 reads TGTGCCAGCAGCCCCGGAGGGGGCTCCTACGAGCAGTACTTC. Its translation: CASSPGGGSYEQYF.

V and J are TRBV19 and TRBJ1-2; no firm D call. Germline V gene data show CDR1 as LNHDA and CDR2 as SQIVND (reference sequence). CDR3 length: 13 amino acids. Between the trimmed V and J ends, which lost 7 bases and 4 bases, there was a span of 13 bases. CDR3 sequence (DNA): TGTGCCAGTACGGAGGGCAGACCCTATGGCTACACCTTC. Its protein product is CASTEGRPYGYTF.

This clonotype was seen only a few times. The rearrangement uses TRBV20-1 and TRBJ2-3; tentatively, D is TRBD1 or TRBD2 (5 bases each). V dropped 5 bases and J dropped 4 bases, with 19 bases sitting between them. Germline V lookup: CDR1 DFQATT, CDR2 SNEGSKA (reference sequence). The CDR3 has 15 amino acids. CDR3 sequence reads: CSAGGGTTRADTQYF. CDR3 nucleotides: TGCAGTGCTGGTGGGGGAACCACACGGGCAGATACGCAGTATTTT.

In its sample, this clonotype was seen many times. The chain links TRBV7-2 to TRBJ2-4, with 7 bases aligning to TRBD1. Germline V gene sequence: CDR1 SGHTA, CDR2 FQGNSA. The V segment lost 4 bases and the J segment 0 bases; nucleotides outside the gene matches: 6. There are 16 residues in the CDR3. The CDR3 region has the DNA TGTGCCAGCAGCTCCCGGGACAGCGTAGCCAAAAACATTCAGTACTTC. Translating gives CASSSRDSVAKNIQYF.

This clonotype occurred many times. The chain uses TRBV28 and TRBJ1-4; D is uncertain. The germline gives CDR1 MDHEN, CDR2 SYDVKM. Trimming took 5 bases from V and 3 from J, leaving 7 bases between them. The CDR3 has 13 amino acids. The DNA of the CDR3 is TGTGCCAGCAGTCCACAGCCTAATGAAAAACTGTTTTTT. It codes for CASSPQPNEKLFF.

The sample holds many counts of this clonotype. CDR3 protein: CASSTSSGNTIYF. For the CDR3, the DNA is TGTGCCAGCAGTACAAGCTCTGGAAACACCATATATTTT. The chain uses TRBV7-7 and TRBJ1-3, with unresolved D. The germline V gene encodes CDR1 SSHAT and CDR2 FNYEAQ (reference sequence). Between the trimmed V and J ends, which lost 6 bases and 0 bases, there was a span of 6 bases. This CDR3 has 13 residues.

The V and J genes are TRBV29-1 and TRBJ2-1, with TRBD2 as a possible D gene (5 bases). Trimming cost V 7 bases and J 0 bases, with 13 bases left between them. The germline gives CDR1 SQVTM, CDR2 ANQGSEA. The CDR3 runs to 14 residues. As DNA, the CDR3 is TGCAGCGCTCCCCGAGGGAGCTCCTACAATGAGCAGTTCTTC. Its translation: CSAPRGSSYNEQFF.

This clonotype was observed at least ten times. The chain joins TRBV6-5 to TRBJ2-1; TRBD1 matches at 9 bases. The CDR3 is 15 residues long. Per germline, CDR1 MNHEY and CDR2 SVGAGI. V dropped 5 bases and J dropped 6; count of bases not matched to a gene: 8. Here the CDR3 DNA reads TGTGCCAGCAGTCGCCCGGGACAGGGAACCAATGAGCAGTTCTTC. Translating it yields CASSRPGQGTNEQFF.

This clonotype was detected only a few times. The rearrangement joins TRBV19 to TRBJ1-1; a possible D gene is TRBD1 (5 bases). Per germline, CDR1 LNHDA and CDR2 SQIVND (reference sequence). This CDR3 contains 14 residues. V lost 3 bases to trimming and J lost 5 bases, with 13 bases between them. The chain's CDR3 is CASSMRGSRTEAFF. CDR3 DNA: TGTGCCAGTAGTATGAGGGGATCGAGAACTGAAGCTTTCTTT.

In this sample, this clonotype turned up many times. This rearrangement joins TRBV6-2 or TRBV6-3 to TRBJ2-7; D possibly corresponds to TRBD2 (5 bases). CDR1 is MNHEY and CDR2 is SVGEGT in the germline V gene. V was pared by 6 bases and J by 6 bases, with 21 bases between. This CDR3 is built from 15 residues. CDR3 sequence reads: CASRPRAPAAAEQYF. The CDR3 coding sequence is TGTGCCAGCAGACCAAGGGCCCCGGCAGCGGCCGAGCAGTACTTC.

This clonotype was recorded many times. J is TRBJ2-1 and V is TRBV7-8; 7 nucleotides match TRBD2. With 3 bases clipped from V and 0 bases from J, the junction kept 5 bases outside the gene matches. The CDR3 runs 16 residues. CDR1 is SGHVS and CDR2 is FQNEAQ in the germline V gene. This CDR3 reads CASSLSGVSSYNEQFF. CDR3 DNA sequence: TGTGCCAGCAGCTTGAGCGGGGTAAGCTCCTACAATGAGCAGTTCTTC.

Only a few counts were recorded for this clonotype. The rearrangement links TRBV20-1 to TRBJ2-5; 10 nucleotides match TRBD1. Germline lookup yields CDR1 DFQATT and CDR2 SNEGSKA (reference sequence). Trimming took 1 base from V and 1 from J; bases not matched to a gene: 9. The CDR3 is 17 residues long. The CDR3 loop reads CSARGDRGNKVQETQYF. CDR3 DNA: TGCAGTGCTAGAGGGGACAGGGGCAATAAGGTCCAAGAGACCCAGTACTTC.

This clonotype was seen a single time. This sequence joins TRBV11-3 and TRBJ1-1; D perhaps matches TRBD1 (5 bases). V lost 1 base and J lost 6, with 18 bases in between. The CDR3 runs to 16 residues. The V gene's germline CDR1 is SGHNT and CDR2 YENEEA. In DNA, the CDR3 is TGTGCCAGCAGCTTAGGGAGTGGGAGGGGAGGATCTGAAGCTTTCTTT. Protein sequence: CASSLGSGRGGSEAFF.

This rearrangement joins TRBV29-1 to TRBJ1-6; 9 bases align to TRBD1. This CDR3 comprises 14 residues. The germline V gene encodes CDR1 SQVTM and CDR2 ANQGSEA. Losses at the gene ends were 7 bases for V and 7 bases for J; bases not matched to a gene: 8. CDR3 region: CSAMGTGSNSPLHF. DNA for the CDR3: TGCAGCGCCATGGGGACAGGGAGCAATTCACCCCTCCACTTT. Looking up the rest from reference TRBV29-1 and TRBJ1-6 gives the full variable domain: SAVISQKPSRDICQRGTSLTIQCQVDSQVTMMFWYRQQPGQSLTLIATANQGSEATYESGFVIDKFPISRPNLTFSTLTVSNMSPEDSSIYLCSAMGTGSNSPLHFGNGTRLTVT.

In this sample, this clonotype turned up many times. The genes are TRBV19 and TRBJ2-7, with 7 bases identical to TRBD1. V gave up 6 bases and J gave up 3 bases; unmatched junction bases: 2. The CDR3 has 12 residues. CDR1 LNHDA and CDR2 SQIVND come from the germline V gene (reference sequence). CDR3 DNA: TGTGCCAGTAGGAGACAGGGCTACGAGCAGTACTTC. This gives the protein CASRRQGYEQYF.

In this sample, this clonotype turned up a few times. V and J are TRBV7-3 and TRBJ2-1; TRBD2 aligns across 12 bases. Looked up from germline, CDR1 is SGHTA and CDR2 is FQGTGA. The CDR3 runs to 17 residues. J lost 8 bases, V lost 3 bases, and 11 bases had no gene match. CDR3 loop: CASSFIVLAGGPYEQFF. The DNA of the CDR3 is TGTGCCAGCAGCTTTATAGTCCTAGCGGGAGGGCCCTATGAGCAGTTCTTC.

Here the CDR3 reads CASSLSGTGVLSQHF. DNA of the CDR3: TGTGCCAGCAGCTTATCAGGGACAGGGGTGTTGTCCCAGCATTTT. The gene calls are TRBV7-2 and TRBJ1-5; 10 bases are shared with TRBD1. The CDR3 runs 15 residues. Germline assignment: CDR1 SGHTA and CDR2 FQGNSA. The V gene end was trimmed by 2 bases and the J gene end by 11 bases; junction bases not matched to a gene: 9.